Following are 27 T cell receptor beta chains from one sample sequenced in a study of CD8 T cells in ankylosing spondylitis. Regarding the study as a whole: Fewer than ten highly homologous variants made up a TCR beta motif that seemed to typify ankylosing spondylitis blood.

These receptors' targets are unknown. From the 5' RACE reads, TCRdb called clonotypes with MiXCR, one entry per CDR3 protein. The sample lists 400,000 to 450,000 distinct CDR3 sequences, 15% to 20% occurring once. Sequencing was performed on blood, either unsorted or a sorted T cell fraction (not recorded which). The receptor set was obtained from a male donor with ankylosing spondylitis.

The chain employs TRBV29-1 and TRBJ2-3; the D call may be TRBD1 or TRBD2 (5 bases each). The V and J ends lost 6 bases and 8 bases respectively, with 18 bases between them. Germline V gene data show CDR1 as SQVTM and CDR2 as ANQGSEA. This CDR3 is built from 13 residues. The DNA for the CDR3 is TGCAGCGTCGCTCCAAACCAGGGAGTTACGCAGTATTTT. This translates into CSVAPNQGVTQYF.

The V and J genes are TRBV4-1 and TRBJ2-1, with D perhaps being TRBD1 or TRBD2 (5 bases each). V lost 2 bases, J lost 0 bases, and 26 bases lay in between. Germline assignment: CDR1 MGHRA and CDR2 YSYEKL. This CDR3 contains 21 residues. The CDR3 nucleotides read TGCGCCAGCAGCCAATCCCAACCGGGGCGGCACCTAGTAAGCTCCTACAATGAGCAGTTCTTC. Its protein is CASSQSQPGRHLVSSYNEQFF.

This clonotype was seen at least ten times. This chain connects TRBV29-1 to TRBJ2-1; 9 bases map to TRBD1. Germline trimming cut 6 bases from V and 8 bases from J; bases unmatched to any gene: 5. This CDR3 has 12 residues. Germline V gene sequence: CDR1 SQVTM, CDR2 ANQGSEA. In nucleotides, the CDR3 is TGCAGCGTCGGGACAGGGTGGCATGAGCAGTTCTTC. It yields the protein CSVGTGWHEQFF.

This clonotype was seen a handful of times. Here the CDR3 DNA reads TGCGCCAGCAGCCAATCCGGGACAGGGGGCTGGGAGACCCAGTACTTC. It yields the protein CASSQSGTGGWETQYF. The chain employs TRBV4-1 and TRBJ2-5; 12 bases match TRBD1. The V gene end was trimmed by 2 bases and the J gene end by 5 bases; junction bases not matched to a gene: 6. This CDR3 has 16 amino acids. CDR1 MGHRA and CDR2 YSYEKL come from the germline V gene.

This clonotype came up many times. V gene TRBV12-3 or TRBV12-4 combines with J gene TRBJ1-1, with D possibly being TRBD1 (5 bases). This CDR3 contains 13 residues. Trimming pared 6 bases from V and 2 bases from J, leaving 10 bases between. The CDR3 reads CASRVGTNTEAFF. For the CDR3, the DNA is TGTGCCAGCAGGGTGGGGACTAACACTGAAGCTTTCTTT.

The chain recombines TRBV15 with TRBJ2-3, with unresolved D. Germline V gene sequence: CDR1 LNHNV, CDR2 YYDKDF (reference sequence). V lost 1 base to trimming and J lost 4 bases, with 9 bases between them. The CDR3 spans 14 residues. CDR3 DNA: TGTGCCACCAGCAGAGGTCGATCCTCAGATACGCAGTATTTT. As protein: CATSRGRSSDTQYF.

This clonotype was seen many times. The J gene is TRBJ2-3, the V gene TRBV9, with D perhaps matching TRBD2 (6 bases). V was trimmed by 4 bases and J by 5 bases, leaving 20 bases between them. Germline V CDR1 and CDR2: SGDLS, YYNGEE. CDR3 length: 16 residues. CDR3 sequence reads: CASSSTGTPLLDTQYF. The CDR3 region has the DNA TGTGCCAGCAGCTCCACCGGGACTCCTTTGCTAGATACGCAGTATTTT.

This clonotype was seen more than once but under ten times. The chain carries TRBV3-1 and TRBJ2-5; the D gene is possibly TRBD2 (6 bases). Germline lookup yields CDR1 LGHDT and CDR2 YNNKEL (reference sequence). The CDR3 contains 14 residues. Trimming removed 6 bases at V and 1 base at J, with 12 bases between. The CDR3 region has the DNA TGTGCCAGCAGGGAACTAGCATCCCAAGAGACCCAGTACTTC. The encoded protein is CASRELASQETQYF.

This clonotype showed up many times. The rearrangement links TRBV28 to TRBJ1-5; TRBD1 is a possible D gene (5 bases). CDR1 and CDR2 (germline): MDHEN, SYDVKM. CDR3 length: 16 amino acids. The V and J ends lost 4 bases and 1 base respectively, with 14 bases between them. CDR3 bases: TGTGCCAGCAGTTACCCGGGGCCGACCAGCAATCAGCCCCAGCATTTT. It translates to CASSYPGPTSNQPQHF.

The chain carries TRBV24-1 and TRBJ2-1, with D maybe TRBD1 (5 bases). V lost 3 bases and J lost 7, with 12 bases in between. This CDR3 has 14 residues. Germline CDR1 is KGHDR and CDR2 is SFDVKD. CDR3 in DNA: TGTGCCACCAGTGATACCCAGGGCCCTAATGAGCAGTTCTTC. Amino acids: CATSDTQGPNEQFF.

This clonotype was detected a few times. The chain recombines TRBV3-1 with TRBJ2-4; TRBD2 matches at 13 bases. V shed 1 base and J 4 bases; nucleotides not matched to a gene: 4. The germline V gene encodes CDR1 LGHDT and CDR2 YNNKEL (reference sequence). The CDR3 runs to 17 residues. CDR3 in DNA: TGTGCCAGCAGCCAAGTAACTAGCGGGGGGGTTAAAAACATTCAGTACTTC. Translating it yields CASSQVTSGGVKNIQYF.

This clonotype was found many times. The chain recombines TRBV29-1 with TRBJ2-2; maybe TRBD1 (8 bases). Germline CDR1 SQVTM, CDR2 ANQGSEA. The V end lost 7 bases, the J end lost 4 bases, and 16 bases lay between the germline ends. CDR3 size: 14 residues. CDR3 DNA: TGCAGCGGCACGACAGGGGAGGGCACCGGGGAGCTGTTTTTT. It yields the protein CSGTTGEGTGELFF.

This clonotype has only a few counts. The chain carries TRBV27 and TRBJ1-5, with 7 positions matching TRBD1. Trimming cost V 6 bases and J 5 bases; bases outside gene matches: 7. The CDR3 loop spans 14 amino acids. Germline V lookup: CDR1 MNHEY, CDR2 SMNVEV (reference sequence). The CDR3, as DNA: TGTGCCAGCAGACCTAGACAGGGCTATCAGCCCCAGCATTTT. Protein product: CASRPRQGYQPQHF.

This rearrangement joins TRBV3-1 to TRBJ2-1; D unclear. The CDR3 is 12 residues long. V lost 4 bases and J lost 12, with 13 bases in between. Germline values: CDR1 LGHDT, CDR2 YNNKEL (reference sequence). The CDR3 DNA is TGTGCCAGCAGCCTTTTAGATTCGGGGCAGTTCTTC. This encodes CASSLLDSGQFF.

CDR3 amino acids: CASSGASYEQYF. For the CDR3, the DNA is TGTGCCAGCAGTGGTGCCTCCTACGAGCAGTACTTC. V usage is TRBV2 and J usage is TRBJ2-7; D is unclear. Germline CDR1 and CDR2: SNHLY and FYNNEI. Trimming stripped 4 bases from V and 0 bases from J, with 4 bases between. This CDR3 has 12 residues.

This chain uses TRBV7-2 with TRBJ2-5; D gene unclear. This CDR3 is built from 16 residues. V lost 4 bases to trimming and J lost 1 base, with 16 bases between them. CDR1 SGHTA and CDR2 FQGNSA come from the germline V gene. Written as DNA, the CDR3 is TGTGCCAGCAGCTCCCGACCAATGGTGGGCCAAGAGACCCAGTACTTC. This translates into CASSSRPMVGQETQYF.

This clonotype was found many times. The chain couples TRBV12-3 or TRBV12-4 to TRBJ1-3; 7 nucleotides match TRBD1. The CDR3 covers 16 residues. V was clipped by 3 bases and J by 0 bases; unmatched bases: 5. The CDR3: CASSFFAGGSGNTIYF. CDR3 DNA sequence: TGTGCCAGCAGTTTTTTCGCAGGGGGCTCTGGAAACACCATATATTTT.

The V gene is TRBV5-1, the J gene TRBJ1-2; a possible D gene is TRBD1 (5 bases). Germline V CDR1 and CDR2: SGHRS, YFSETQ. The CDR3 extends over 14 amino acids. The germline V and J ends were trimmed by 4 bases and 4 bases, with 14 bases remaining between them. The CDR3 spells CASSLGEQVYGYTF. The CDR3, as DNA: TGCGCCAGCAGCCTGGGGGAGCAAGTCTATGGCTACACCTTC. Together with reference TRBV5-1 and TRBJ1-2, the CDR3 gives the full variable domain: KAGVTQTPRYLIKTRGQQVTLSCSPISGHRSVSWYQQTPGQGLQFLFEYFSETQRNKGNFPGRFSGRQFSNSRSEMNVSTLELGDSALYLCASSLGEQVYGYTFGSGTRLTVV.

This sequence joins TRBV20-1 and TRBJ2-2, with D possibly TRBD1 on 6 matching bases. Trimming left V 5 bases short and J 6 bases short, with 19 bases between. Germline CDR1 reads DFQATT; CDR2 reads SNEGSKA (reference sequence). The CDR3 is 15 amino acids. The CDR3 protein is CSAETPQGGSGELFF. Here the CDR3 DNA reads TGCAGTGCTGAAACGCCCCAAGGGGGTTCCGGGGAGCTGTTTTTT.

The chain employs TRBV7-9 and TRBJ2-7; D remains ambiguous. The V gene's germline CDR1 is SEHNR and CDR2 FQNEAQ (reference sequence). The CDR3 sequence is 12 residues long. Deletions cut 5 bases from V and 6 bases from J, with 11 bases between. The CDR3 DNA reads as TGTGCCAGCAGCGTTCACGAAGGCGAGCAGTACTTC. Translating gives CASSVHEGEQYF.

This clonotype was seen at least ten times. The genes are TRBV3-1 and TRBJ2-1; D possibly corresponds to TRBD2 (6 bases). Germline-derived CDR1 and CDR2 are LGHDT and YNNKEL (reference sequence). This CDR3 spans 17 amino acids. Trimming pared 5 bases from V and 1 base from J, leaving 18 bases between. The CDR3 DNA is TGTGCCAGCAGCTTCGGAGGAGCGGGCCCTTCCTACAATGAGCAGTTCTTC. It specifies CASSFGGAGPSYNEQFF.

This clonotype was seen a few times. The V and J genes are TRBV12-5 and TRBJ1-6, with D perhaps matching TRBD1 (5 bases). This CDR3 is built from 13 residues. The germline V gene has CDR1 LGHNT and CDR2 FRNRAP. The ends were cut back, 3 bases at V and 6 bases at J, with 6 bases in the middle. The CDR3: CASGFGGNSPLHF. CDR3 DNA: TGTGCTAGTGGTTTCGGGGGTAATTCACCCCTCCACTTT.

V gene TRBV28 combines with J gene TRBJ2-1; tentative D call: TRBD2 (5 bases). The ends were cut back, 3 bases at V and 0 bases at J, with 12 bases in the middle. The CDR3 is made up of 16 amino acids. Germline CDR1 MDHEN, CDR2 SYDVKM. CDR3: CASSFLAGSSYNEQFF. CDR3 DNA sequence: TGTGCCAGCAGTTTTCTGGCGGGTTCCTCCTACAATGAGCAGTTCTTC.

This clonotype occurred many times. This rearrangement joins TRBV12-3 or TRBV12-4 to TRBJ2-5; D is perhaps TRBD2 (5 bases). The V end lost 8 bases, the J end lost 0 bases, and 16 bases lay between the germline ends. This CDR3 is built from 15 residues. This CDR3 is CASRSTGKYQETQYF. In DNA, the CDR3 is TGTGCCAGCCGATCGACGGGGAAGTACCAAGAGACCCAGTACTTC.

This clonotype was seen at least ten times. This chain uses TRBV10-3 with TRBJ2-6; 7 bases match TRBD2. V dropped 10 bases and J dropped 2; count of bases not matched to a gene: 8. This CDR3 comprises 15 residues. CDR1 is ENHRY, CDR2 SYGVKD, per germline. As DNA, the CDR3 is TGTGCCACCGGGGGAGGGCCCACTGGGGCCAACGTCCTGACTTTC. It specifies CATGGGPTGANVLTF.

This chain joins TRBV7-8 and TRBJ1-1; D uncertain. V gave up 4 bases and J gave up 6 bases, with 15 bases separating them. The germline CDR1 and CDR2 sequences are SGHVS and FQNEAQ. This CDR3 is 14 amino acids long. DNA for the CDR3: TGTGCCAGCAGCTCGGCGTTTGGGAGGGCTGAAGCTTTCTTT. Translating it yields CASSSAFGRAEAFF.

This rearrangement joins TRBV6-2 or TRBV6-3 to TRBJ2-7; 9 bases are shared with TRBD1. The CDR3 is made up of 17 amino acids. Trimming at V came to 6 bases and at J to 3 bases, leaving 15 bases not matched to a gene. Germline CDR1 and CDR2: MNHEY and SVGEGT. The CDR3 reads CASSLGTGIYLRYEQYF. CDR3 coding DNA: TGTGCCAGCAGCCTCGGGACAGGGATTTATCTACGCTACGAGCAGTACTTC.